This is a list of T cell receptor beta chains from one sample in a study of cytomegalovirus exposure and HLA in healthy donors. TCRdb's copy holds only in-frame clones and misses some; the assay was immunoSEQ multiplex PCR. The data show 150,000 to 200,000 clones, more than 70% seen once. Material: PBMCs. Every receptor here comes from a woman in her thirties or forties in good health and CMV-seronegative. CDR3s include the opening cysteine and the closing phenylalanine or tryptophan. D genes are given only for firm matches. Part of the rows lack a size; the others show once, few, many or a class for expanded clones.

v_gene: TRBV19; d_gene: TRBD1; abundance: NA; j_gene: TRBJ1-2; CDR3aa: CASGINQGAKGYTF; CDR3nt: TGTGCCAGTGGTATAAATCAGGGGGCGAAGGGCTACACCTTC
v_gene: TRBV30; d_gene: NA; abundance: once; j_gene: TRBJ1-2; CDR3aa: CAWSVGGRVENYGYTF; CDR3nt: TGTGCCTGGAGTGTAGGTGGCAGGGTAGAAAACTATGGCTACACCTTC
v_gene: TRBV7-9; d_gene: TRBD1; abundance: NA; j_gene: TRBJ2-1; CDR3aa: CASSLDRGKKFF; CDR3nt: TGTGCCAGCAGCTTAGACAGGGGGAAGAAGTTCTTC
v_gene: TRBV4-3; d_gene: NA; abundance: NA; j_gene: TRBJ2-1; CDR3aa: CASSQERAAASYNEQFF; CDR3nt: TGCGCCAGCAGCCAAGAGCGGGCGGCTGCTTCCTACAATGAGCAGTTCTTC
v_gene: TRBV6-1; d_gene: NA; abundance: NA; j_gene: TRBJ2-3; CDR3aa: CATLGGGRTDTQYF; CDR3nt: TGTGCCACCCTAGGAGGAGGGCGTACAGATACGCAGTATTTT
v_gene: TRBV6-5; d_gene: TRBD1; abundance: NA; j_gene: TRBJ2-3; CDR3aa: CASRLGGQSTDTQYF; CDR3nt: TGTGCCAGCAGACTAGGGGGACAGAGCACAGATACGCAGTATTTT
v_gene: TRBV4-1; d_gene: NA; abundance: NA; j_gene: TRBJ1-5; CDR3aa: CASSQGQPPNQPQHF; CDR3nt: TGCGCCAGCAGCCAAGGACAGCCACCTAATCAGCCCCAGCATTTT
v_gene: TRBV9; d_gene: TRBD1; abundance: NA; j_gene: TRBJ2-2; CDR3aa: CASSAGQVTTGELFF; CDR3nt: TGTGCCAGCAGCGCCGGACAGGTTACCACCGGGGAGCTGTTTTTT
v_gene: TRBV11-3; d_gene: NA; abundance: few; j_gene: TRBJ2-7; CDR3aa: CATTYREGQGEQYF; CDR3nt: TGTGCCACTACTTACAGGGAGGGTCAAGGCGAGCAGTACTTC
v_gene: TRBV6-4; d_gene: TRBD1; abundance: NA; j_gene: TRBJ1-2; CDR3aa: CASSVSSTGGNYGYTF; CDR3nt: TGTGCCAGCAGCGTTTCCTCGACAGGGGGCAATTATGGCTACACCTTC
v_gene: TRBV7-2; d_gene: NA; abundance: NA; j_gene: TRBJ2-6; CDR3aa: CASSPRSEANVLTF; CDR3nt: TGTGCCAGCAGCCCCCGGAGTGAGGCCAACGTCCTGACTTTC
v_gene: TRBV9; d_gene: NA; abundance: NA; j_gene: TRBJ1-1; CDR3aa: CASSVSLNTEAFF; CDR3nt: TGTGCCAGCAGCGTATCATTGAACACTGAAGCTTTCTTT
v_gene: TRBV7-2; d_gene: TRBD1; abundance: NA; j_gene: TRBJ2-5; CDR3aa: CASSLYRQGPETQYF; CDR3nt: TGTGCCAGCAGCTTATACCGACAGGGACCAGAGACCCAGTACTTC
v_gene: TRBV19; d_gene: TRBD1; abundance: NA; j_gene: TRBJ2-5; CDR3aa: CASTPGTGLWGTQYF; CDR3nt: TGTGCCAGTACCCCAGGGACAGGCCTCTGGGGGACCCAGTACTTC
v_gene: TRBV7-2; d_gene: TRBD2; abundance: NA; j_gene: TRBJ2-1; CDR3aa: CASSSGLAGVTGEQFF; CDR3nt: TGTGCCAGCAGCTCCGGACTAGCGGGAGTGACGGGTGAGCAGTTCTTC
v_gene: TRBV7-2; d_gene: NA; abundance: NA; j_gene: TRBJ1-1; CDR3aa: CASSRDMNTEAFF; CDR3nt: TGTGCCAGCAGCCGCGATATGAACACTGAAGCTTTCTTT
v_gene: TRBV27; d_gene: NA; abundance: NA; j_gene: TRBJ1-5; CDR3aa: CASSVPGVRPQHF; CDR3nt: TGTGCCAGTTCGGTCCCGGGAGTTAGGCCCCAGCATTTT
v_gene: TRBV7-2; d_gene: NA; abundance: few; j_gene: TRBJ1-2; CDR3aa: CASSAGYLYGYTF; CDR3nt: TGTGCCAGCAGCGCGGGATACCTGTACGGCTACACCTTC
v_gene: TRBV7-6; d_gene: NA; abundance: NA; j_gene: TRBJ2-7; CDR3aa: CASSLGHIYEQYF; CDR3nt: TGTGCCAGCAGCTTAGGACATATCTACGAGCAGTACTTC
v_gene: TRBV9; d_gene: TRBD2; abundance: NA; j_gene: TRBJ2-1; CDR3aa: CASSVGQGTSGSATYNEQFF; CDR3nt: TGTGCCAGCAGCGTAGGGCAGGGGACTAGCGGGAGTGCAACCTACAATGAGCAGTTCTTC